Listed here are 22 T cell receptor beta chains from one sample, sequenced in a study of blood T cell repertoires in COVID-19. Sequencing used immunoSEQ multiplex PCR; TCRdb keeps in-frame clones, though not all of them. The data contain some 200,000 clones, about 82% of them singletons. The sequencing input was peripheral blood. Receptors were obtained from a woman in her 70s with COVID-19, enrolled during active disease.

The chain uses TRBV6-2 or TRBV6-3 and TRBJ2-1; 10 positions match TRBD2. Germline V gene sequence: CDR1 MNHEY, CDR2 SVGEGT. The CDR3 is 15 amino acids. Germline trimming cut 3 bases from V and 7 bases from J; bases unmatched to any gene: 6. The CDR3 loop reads CASSYELAGPNEQFF. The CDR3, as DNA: TGTGCCAGCAGTTATGAACTAGCGGGACCGAATGAGCAGTTCTTC.

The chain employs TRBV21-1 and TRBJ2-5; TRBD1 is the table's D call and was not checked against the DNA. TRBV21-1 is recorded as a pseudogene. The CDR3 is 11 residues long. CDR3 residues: CASSNRHVQYF. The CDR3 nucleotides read TGTGCCAGCAGCAATAGACACGTCCAGTACTTC.

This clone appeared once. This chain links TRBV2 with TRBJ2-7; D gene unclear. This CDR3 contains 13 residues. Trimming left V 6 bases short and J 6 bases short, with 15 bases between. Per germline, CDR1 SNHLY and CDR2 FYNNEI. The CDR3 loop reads CASSSLYPGEQYF. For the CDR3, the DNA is TGTGCCAGCAGCTCACTATACCCGGGCGAGCAGTACTTC.

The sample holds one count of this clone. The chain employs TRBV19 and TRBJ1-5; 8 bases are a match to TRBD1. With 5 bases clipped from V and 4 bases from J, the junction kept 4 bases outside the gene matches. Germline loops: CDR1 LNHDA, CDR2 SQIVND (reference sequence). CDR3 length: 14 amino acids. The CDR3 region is CASSPGGRNQPQHF. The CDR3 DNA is TGTGCCAGTAGTCCAGGGGGCAGGAATCAGCCCCAGCATTTT.

The CDR3 spells CASSLGQGTTGEQFF. CDR3 coding DNA: TGTGCCAGCAGCTTGGGACAGGGGACGACTGGTGAGCAGTTCTTC. The J gene is TRBJ2-1, the V gene TRBV13, with TRBD1 matching over 10 bases. The germline gives CDR1 PRHDT, CDR2 FYEKMQ (reference sequence). The CDR3 covers 15 residues. The junction had 8 bases not matched to a gene; V was cut back by 3 bases and J by 9 bases.

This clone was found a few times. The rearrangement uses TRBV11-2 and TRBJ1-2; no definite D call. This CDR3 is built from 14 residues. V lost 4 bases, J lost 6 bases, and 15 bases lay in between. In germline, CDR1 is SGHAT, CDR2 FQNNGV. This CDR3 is CASSSPRLGDGYTF. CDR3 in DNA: TGTGCCAGCAGCTCCCCTCGTCTAGGTGATGGCTACACCTTC. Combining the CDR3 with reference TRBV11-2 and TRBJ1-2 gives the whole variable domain EAGVAQSPRYKIIEKRQSVAFWCNPISGHATLYWYQQILGQGPKLLIQFQNNGVVDDSQLPKDRFSAERLKGVDSTLKIQPAKLEDSAVYLCASSSPRLGDGYTFGSGTRLTVV.

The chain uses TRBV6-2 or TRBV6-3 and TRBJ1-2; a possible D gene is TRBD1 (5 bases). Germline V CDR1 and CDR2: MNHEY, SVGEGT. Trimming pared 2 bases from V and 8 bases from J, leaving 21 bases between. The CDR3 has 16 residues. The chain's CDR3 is CASSYNEMDTYGGYTF. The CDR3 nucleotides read TGTGCCAGCAGTTACAACGAGATGGACACCTATGGAGGCTACACCTTC.

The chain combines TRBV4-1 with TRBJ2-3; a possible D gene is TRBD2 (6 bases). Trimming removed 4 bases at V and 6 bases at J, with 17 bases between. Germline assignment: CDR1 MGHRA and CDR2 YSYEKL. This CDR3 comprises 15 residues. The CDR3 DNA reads TGCGCCAGCAGCCCTGGATGGGGGGATGTGGATACGCAGTATTTT. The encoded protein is CASSPGWGDVDTQYF.

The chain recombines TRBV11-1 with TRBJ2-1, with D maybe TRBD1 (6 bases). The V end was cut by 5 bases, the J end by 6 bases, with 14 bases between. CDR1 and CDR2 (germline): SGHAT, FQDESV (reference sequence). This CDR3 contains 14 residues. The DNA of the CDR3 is TGTGCCAGCAGCCCAGGGGATGGGGGCAATGAGCAGTTCTTC. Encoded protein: CASSPGDGGNEQFF.

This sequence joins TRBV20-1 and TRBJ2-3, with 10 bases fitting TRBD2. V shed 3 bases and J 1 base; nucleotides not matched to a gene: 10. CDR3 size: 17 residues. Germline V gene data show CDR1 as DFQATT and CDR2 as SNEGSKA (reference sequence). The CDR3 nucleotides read TGCAGTGCTAGTGACGAAATAGCGGGGGGACGCACAGATACGCAGTATTTT. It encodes CSASDEIAGGRTDTQYF.

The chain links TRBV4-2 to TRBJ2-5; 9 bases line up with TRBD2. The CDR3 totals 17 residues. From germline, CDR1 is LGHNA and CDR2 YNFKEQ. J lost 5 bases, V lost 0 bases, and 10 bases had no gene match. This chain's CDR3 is CASSQDPRGGARETQYF. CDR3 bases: TGTGCCAGCAGCCAAGATCCCCGCGGGGGGGCTAGGGAGACCCAGTACTTC.

CDR3 bases: TGCAGCGTGCGGGGGACTAGCGGGAGTCAGCAGTTCTTC. Amino acids: CSVRGTSGSQQFF. The chain combines TRBV29-1 with TRBJ2-1, with TRBD2 identical over 14 bases. V shed 6 bases, J shed 11 bases, and the junction held 6 bases outside the gene matches. The germline CDR1 and CDR2 sequences are SQVTM and ANQGSEA. This CDR3 has 13 residues.

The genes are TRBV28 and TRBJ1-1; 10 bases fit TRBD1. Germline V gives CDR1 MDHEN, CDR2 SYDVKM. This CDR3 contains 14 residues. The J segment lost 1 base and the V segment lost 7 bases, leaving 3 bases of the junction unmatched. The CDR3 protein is CASTRDRGNTEAFF. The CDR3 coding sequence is TGTGCCAGCACCCGGGACAGGGGGAACACTGAAGCTTTCTTT.

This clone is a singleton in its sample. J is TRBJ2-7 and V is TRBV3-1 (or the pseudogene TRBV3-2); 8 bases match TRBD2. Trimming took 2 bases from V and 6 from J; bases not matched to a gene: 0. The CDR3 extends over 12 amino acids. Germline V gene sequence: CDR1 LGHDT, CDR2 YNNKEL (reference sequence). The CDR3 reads CASSQTSGEQYF. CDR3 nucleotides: TGTGCCAGCAGCCAAACTAGCGGCGAGCAGTACTTC.

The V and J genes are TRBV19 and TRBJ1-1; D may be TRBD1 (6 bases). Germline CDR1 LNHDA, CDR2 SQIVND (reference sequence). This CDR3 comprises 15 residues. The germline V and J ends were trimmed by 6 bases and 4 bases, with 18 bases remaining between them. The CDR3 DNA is TGTGCCAGTAGCCCCACCTTGGGGGCCGGCACTGAAGCTTTCTTT. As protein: CASSPTLGAGTEAFF.

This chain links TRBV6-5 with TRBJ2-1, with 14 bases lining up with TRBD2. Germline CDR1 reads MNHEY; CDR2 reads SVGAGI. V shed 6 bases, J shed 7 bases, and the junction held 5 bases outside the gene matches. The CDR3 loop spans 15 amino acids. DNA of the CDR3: TGTGCCAGCAGGGAGGGACTAGCGGGAGTAAATGAGCAGTTCTTC. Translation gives CASREGLAGVNEQFF.

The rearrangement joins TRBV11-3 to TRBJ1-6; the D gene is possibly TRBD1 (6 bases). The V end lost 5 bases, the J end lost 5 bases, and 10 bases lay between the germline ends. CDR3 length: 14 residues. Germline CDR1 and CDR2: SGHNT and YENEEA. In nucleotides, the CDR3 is TGTGCCAGCAGCCGTCGACAGGATAATTCACCCCTCCACTTT. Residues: CASSRRQDNSPLHF.

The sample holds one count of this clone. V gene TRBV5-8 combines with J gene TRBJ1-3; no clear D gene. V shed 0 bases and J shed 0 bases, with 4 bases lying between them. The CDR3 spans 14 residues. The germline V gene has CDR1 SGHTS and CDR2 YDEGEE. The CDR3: CASSLGSSGNTIYF. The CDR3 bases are TGTGCCAGCAGCTTGGGCAGCTCTGGAAACACCATATATTTT.

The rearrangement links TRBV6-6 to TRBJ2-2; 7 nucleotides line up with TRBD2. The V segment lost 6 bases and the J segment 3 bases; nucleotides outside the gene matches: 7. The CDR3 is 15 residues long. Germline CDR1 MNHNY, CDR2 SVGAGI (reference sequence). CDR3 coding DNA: TGTGCCAGCAGCCAACGGGACTATTACACCGGGGAGCTGTTTTTT. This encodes CASSQRDYYTGELFF.

The CDR3 nucleotides are TGTGCCAGCAGCTTGGAAGGATCCAGGGGAGAGACCCAGTACTTC. Protein sequence: CASSLEGSRGETQYF. This chain joins TRBV5-5 and TRBJ2-5; perhaps TRBD1 as D (6 bases). Trimming stripped 0 bases from V and 4 bases from J, with 13 bases between. Germline CDR1 SGHKS, CDR2 YYEKEE (reference sequence). The CDR3 covers 15 residues.

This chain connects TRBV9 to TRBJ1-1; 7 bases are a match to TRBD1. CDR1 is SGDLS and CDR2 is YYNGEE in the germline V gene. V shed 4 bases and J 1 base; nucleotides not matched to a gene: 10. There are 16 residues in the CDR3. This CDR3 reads CASSSINAGGNTEAFF. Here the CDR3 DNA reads TGTGCCAGCAGCTCCATAAACGCAGGGGGGAACACTGAAGCTTTCTTT.

The CDR3 DNA is TGTGCCTCTCGGGGGGATTTGAGCTCCTATAATTCACCCCTCCACTTT. Its translation is CASRGDLSSYNSPLHF. This sequence joins TRBV30 and TRBJ1-6; D might be TRBD1 (5 bases). V was trimmed by 7 bases and J by 0 bases, leaving 16 bases between them. The CDR3 consists of 16 residues. Per the germline V gene, CDR1 is GTSNPN and CDR2 is SVGIG (reference sequence).